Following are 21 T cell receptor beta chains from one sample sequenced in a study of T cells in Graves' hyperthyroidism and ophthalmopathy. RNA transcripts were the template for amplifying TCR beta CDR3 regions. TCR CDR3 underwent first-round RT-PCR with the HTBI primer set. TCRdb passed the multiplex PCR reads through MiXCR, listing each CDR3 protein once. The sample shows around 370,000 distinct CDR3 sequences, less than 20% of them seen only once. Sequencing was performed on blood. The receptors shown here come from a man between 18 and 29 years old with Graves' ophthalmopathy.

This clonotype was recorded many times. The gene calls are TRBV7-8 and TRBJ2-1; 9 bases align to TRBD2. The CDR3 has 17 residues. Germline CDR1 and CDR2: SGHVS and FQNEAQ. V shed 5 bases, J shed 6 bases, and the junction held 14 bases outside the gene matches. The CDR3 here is CASSTPILAGTFNEQFF. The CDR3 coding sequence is TGTGCCAGCAGCACGCCCATACTAGCGGGCACCTTCAATGAGCAGTTCTTC.

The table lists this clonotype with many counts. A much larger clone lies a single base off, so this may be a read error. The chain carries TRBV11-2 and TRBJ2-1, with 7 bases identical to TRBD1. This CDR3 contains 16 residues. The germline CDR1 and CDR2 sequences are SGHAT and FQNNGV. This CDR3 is CASSRGRQGVGNGQFF. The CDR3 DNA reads TGTGCCAGCAGCCGTGGGCGACAGGGTGTGGGGAATGGGCAGTTCTTC.

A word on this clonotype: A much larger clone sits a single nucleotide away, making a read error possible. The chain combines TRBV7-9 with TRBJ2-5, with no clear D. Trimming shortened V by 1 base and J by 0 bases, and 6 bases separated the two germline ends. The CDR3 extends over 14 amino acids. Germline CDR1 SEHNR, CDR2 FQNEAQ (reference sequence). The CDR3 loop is CASSLERNQETQYF. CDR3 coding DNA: TGTGCCAGCAGCTTAGAACGGAACCAAGAGACCCAGTACTTC.

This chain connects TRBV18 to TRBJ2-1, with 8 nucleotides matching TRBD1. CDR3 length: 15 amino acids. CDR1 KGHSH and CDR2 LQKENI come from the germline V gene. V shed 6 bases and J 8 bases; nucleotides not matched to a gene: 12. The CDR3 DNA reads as TGTGCCAGCTCCCTAAACCAGGGGGCTTTTGATGAGCAGTTCTTC. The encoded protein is CASSLNQGAFDEQFF.

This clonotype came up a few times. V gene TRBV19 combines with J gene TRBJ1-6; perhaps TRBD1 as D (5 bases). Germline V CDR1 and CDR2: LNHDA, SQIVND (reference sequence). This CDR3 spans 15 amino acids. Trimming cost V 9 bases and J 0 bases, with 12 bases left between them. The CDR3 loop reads CASGGEGSYNSPLHF. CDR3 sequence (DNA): TGTGCCAGCGGGGGAGAGGGCTCCTATAATTCACCCCTCCACTTT.

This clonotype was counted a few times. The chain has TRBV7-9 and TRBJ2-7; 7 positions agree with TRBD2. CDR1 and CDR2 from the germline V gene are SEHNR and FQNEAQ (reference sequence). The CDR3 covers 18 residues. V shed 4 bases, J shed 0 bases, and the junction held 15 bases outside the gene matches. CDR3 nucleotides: TGTGCCAGCAGCTCCCCAATGGGGGGGGGAATTTTCTCCTACGAGCAGTACTTC. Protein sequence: CASSSPMGGGIFSYEQYF.

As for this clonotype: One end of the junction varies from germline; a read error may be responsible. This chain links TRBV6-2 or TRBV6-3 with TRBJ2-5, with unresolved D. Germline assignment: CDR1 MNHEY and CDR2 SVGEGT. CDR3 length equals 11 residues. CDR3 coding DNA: TGTGCCAGCAGTCAAGAAGAGGCCCAGTACTTC. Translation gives CASSQEEAQYF.

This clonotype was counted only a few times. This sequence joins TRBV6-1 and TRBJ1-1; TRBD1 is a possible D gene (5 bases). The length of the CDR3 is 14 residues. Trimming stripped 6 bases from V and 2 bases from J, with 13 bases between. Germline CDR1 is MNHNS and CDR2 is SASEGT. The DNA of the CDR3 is TGTGCCAGCAGGAAAACGGGACTTAACACTGAAGCTTTCTTT. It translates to CASRKTGLNTEAFF.

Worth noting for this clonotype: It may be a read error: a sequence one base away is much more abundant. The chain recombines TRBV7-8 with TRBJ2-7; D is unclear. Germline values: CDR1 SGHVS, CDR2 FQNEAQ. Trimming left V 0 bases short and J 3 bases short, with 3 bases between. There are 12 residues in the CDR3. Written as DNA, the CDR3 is TGTGCCAGCAGCTTAGCCAACTACGAGCAGTACTTC. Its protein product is CASSLANYEQYF.

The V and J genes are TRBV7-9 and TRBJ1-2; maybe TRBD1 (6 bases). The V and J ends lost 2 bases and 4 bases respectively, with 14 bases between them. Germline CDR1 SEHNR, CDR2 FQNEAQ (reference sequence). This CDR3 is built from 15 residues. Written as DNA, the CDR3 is TGTGCCAGCAGCTTACCCTTCGGACAGAGCTATGGCTACACCTTC. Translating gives CASSLPFGQSYGYTF.

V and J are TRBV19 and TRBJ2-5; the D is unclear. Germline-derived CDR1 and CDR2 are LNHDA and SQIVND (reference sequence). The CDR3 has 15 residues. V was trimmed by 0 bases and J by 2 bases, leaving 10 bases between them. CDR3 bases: TGTGCCAGTAGTATAGATCAGACCATGCAAGAGACCCAGTACTTC. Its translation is CASSIDQTMQETQYF.

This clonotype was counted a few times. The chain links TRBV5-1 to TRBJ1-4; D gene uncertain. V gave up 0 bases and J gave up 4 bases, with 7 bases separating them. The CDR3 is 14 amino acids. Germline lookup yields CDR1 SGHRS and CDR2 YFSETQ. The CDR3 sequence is CASSLGPGNEKLFF. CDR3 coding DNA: TGCGCCAGCAGCTTGGGCCCGGGTAATGAAAAACTGTTTTTT.

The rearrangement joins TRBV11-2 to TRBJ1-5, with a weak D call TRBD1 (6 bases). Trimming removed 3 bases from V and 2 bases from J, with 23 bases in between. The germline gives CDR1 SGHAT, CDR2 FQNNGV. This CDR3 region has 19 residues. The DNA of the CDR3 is TGTGCCAGCAGCTTCCCCGGGCGGGACACTCCTTGGGGCAATCAGCCCCAGCATTTT. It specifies CASSFPGRDTPWGNQPQHF.

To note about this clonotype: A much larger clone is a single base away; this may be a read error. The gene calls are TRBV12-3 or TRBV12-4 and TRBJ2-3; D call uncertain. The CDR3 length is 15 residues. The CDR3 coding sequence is TGTGCCAGCAGCACCCAGTATACCTCCACAGATACGCGGTATTTT. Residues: CASSTQYTSTDTRYF.

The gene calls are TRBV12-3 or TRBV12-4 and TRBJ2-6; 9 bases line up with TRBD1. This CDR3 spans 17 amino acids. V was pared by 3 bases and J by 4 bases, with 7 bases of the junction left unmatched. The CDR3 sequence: CASSLGQGLSGANVLTF. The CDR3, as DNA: TGTGCCAGCAGTTTGGGACAGGGTTTGTCAGGGGCCAACGTCCTGACTTTC.

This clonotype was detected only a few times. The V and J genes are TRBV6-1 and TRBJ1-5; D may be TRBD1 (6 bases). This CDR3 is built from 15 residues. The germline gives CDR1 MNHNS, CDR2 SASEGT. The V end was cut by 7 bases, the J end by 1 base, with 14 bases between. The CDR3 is CASTQQGRSNQPQHF. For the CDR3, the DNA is TGTGCCAGCACCCAACAGGGTAGGAGCAATCAGCCCCAGCATTTT.

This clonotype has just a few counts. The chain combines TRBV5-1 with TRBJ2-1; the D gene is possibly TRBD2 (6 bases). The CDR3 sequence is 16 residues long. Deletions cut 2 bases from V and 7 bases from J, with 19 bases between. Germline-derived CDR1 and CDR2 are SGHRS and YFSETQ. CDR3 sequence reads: CASSFGGSPNLNEQFF. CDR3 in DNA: TGCGCCAGCAGCTTCGGGGGATCTCCTAACCTGAATGAGCAGTTCTTC.

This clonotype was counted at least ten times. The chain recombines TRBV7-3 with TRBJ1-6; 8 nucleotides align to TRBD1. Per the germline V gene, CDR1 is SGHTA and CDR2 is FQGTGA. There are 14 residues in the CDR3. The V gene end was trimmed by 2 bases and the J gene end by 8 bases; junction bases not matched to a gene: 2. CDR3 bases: TGTGCCAGCAGCTTACAGGGGGCGGATTCACCCCTCCACTTT. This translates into CASSLQGADSPLHF.

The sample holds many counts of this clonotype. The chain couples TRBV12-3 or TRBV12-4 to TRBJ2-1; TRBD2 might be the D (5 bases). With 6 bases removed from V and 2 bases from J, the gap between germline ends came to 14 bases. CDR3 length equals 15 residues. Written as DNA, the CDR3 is TGTGCCAGCAGCCTCCTTCCCGGGGCCTACAATGAGCAGTTCTTC. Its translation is CASSLLPGAYNEQFF.

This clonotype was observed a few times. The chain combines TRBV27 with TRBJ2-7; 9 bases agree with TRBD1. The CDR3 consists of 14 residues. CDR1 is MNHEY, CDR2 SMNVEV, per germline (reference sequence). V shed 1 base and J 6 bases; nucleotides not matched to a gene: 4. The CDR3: CASSLFGTGSEQYF. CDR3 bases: TGTGCCAGCAGTTTATTCGGGACAGGGAGCGAGCAGTACTTC.

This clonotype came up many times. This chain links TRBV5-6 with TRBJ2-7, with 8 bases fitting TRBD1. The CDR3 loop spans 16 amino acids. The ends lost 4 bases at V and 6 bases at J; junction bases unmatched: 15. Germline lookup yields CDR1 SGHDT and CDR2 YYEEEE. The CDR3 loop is CASSKHLWTGQGEQYF. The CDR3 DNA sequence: TGTGCCAGCAGCAAGCACCTATGGACAGGGCAAGGCGAGCAGTACTTC.